This T cell receptor beta chain derives from a study of cytomegalovirus exposure and HLA in healthy donors. PCR was performed using 60 Vbeta and 13 Jbeta primers. Method: immunoSEQ multiplex PCR; TCRdb's copy keeps in-frame clones and lacks some. The profile shows about 120,000 clones, around 74% of them singletons. Study results and caveats: Later, TCR association rates were found to vary by HLA locus, highest for DRB1 and lowest for HLA-C.

On this clone itself: Its antigen is not identified.

Germline loops: CDR1 SGHTA, CDR2 FQGNSA. The CDR3 runs to 17 residues. Trimming at V came to 7 bases and at J to 0 bases, leaving 11 bases not matched to a gene. The rearrangement links TRBV7-2 to TRBJ2-1; 8 positions agree with TRBD2. The source material was PBMCs. The clonotype originates from a man aged 55-75 years in good health and CMV-seropositive. The CDR3: CASIPGTAGGSYNEQFF. CDR3 coding DNA: TGTGCCAGCATCCCAGGGACCGCGGGGGGCTCCTACAATGAGCAGTTCTTC.